The 26 T cell receptor beta chains given below trace back to one sample, sequenced in a study of Ad26.COV2.S vaccination and SARS-CoV-2 variants. Here immunoSEQ multiplex PCR was the method, and the copy in TCRdb shows in-frame clones only, minus some. Here the sample spans over 300,000 clones, 83% being singletons. The sample's treatment: over 15 received Ad26.COV2.S at low or high dose, single or two shots; roughly five received placebo; per-sample allocation not given. The samples were gathered on day 63 after the first injection of vaccine or placebo. Material: peripheral blood, obtained in a trial of Ad26.COV2.S vaccine versus placebo. The receptors were gathered from a person aged 18 to 65 who received the Ad26.COV2.S COVID-19 vaccine or a placebo.

About this clone: At one of its ends the junction is not consistent with the germline gene, which may arise from a read error. This rearrangement joins TRBV5-1 to TRBJ2-5, with a weak D call TRBD1 (5 bases). The CDR3 consists of 15 residues. CDR1 is SGHRS, CDR2 YFSETQ, per germline. CDR3 bases: TGCGCCAGCAAGGGGATCGGATATAACCACGAGACCCAGTACTTC. Amino acid sequence: CASKGIGYNHETQYF. Full variable domain (remainder filled in from reference TRBV5-1 and TRBJ2-5): KAGVTQTPRYLIKTRGQQVTLSCSPISGHRSVSWYQQTPGQGLQFLFEYFSETQRNKGNFPGRFSGRQFSNSRSEMNVSTLELGDSALYLCASKGIGYNHETQYFGPGTRLLVL.

The genes are TRBV6-5 and TRBJ1-3; D possibly corresponds to TRBD1 (5 bases). Per germline, CDR1 MNHEY and CDR2 SVGAGI. CDR3 length: 14 amino acids. V was clipped by 6 bases and J by 3 bases, with 12 bases between them. CDR3 sequence: CASRDNTGGNTIYF. The CDR3 coding sequence is TGTGCCAGCAGGGACAATACGGGTGGAAACACCATATATTTT.

The chain combines TRBV30 with TRBJ1-3, with a weak D call TRBD1 (5 bases). The germline CDR1 and CDR2 sequences are GTSNPN and SVGIG (reference sequence). The V end lost 8 bases, the J end lost 0 bases, and 17 bases lay between the germline ends. CDR3 length: 15 residues. CDR3 residues: CAGSLGTISGNTIYF. CDR3 sequence (DNA): TGTGCCGGAAGCTTAGGGACCATCTCTGGAAACACCATATATTTT.

The CDR3 region is CASSAGRWSSYEQYF. In DNA form, the CDR3 reads TGTGCCAGCAGCGCGGGACGGTGGAGCTCCTACGAGCAGTACTTC. The chain has TRBV13 and TRBJ2-7; TRBD2 is a possible D gene (6 bases). Deletions cut 5 bases from V and 0 bases from J, with 14 bases between. This CDR3 has 15 residues. The germline gives CDR1 PRHDT, CDR2 FYEKMQ (reference sequence). Full variable domain (rest looked up from reference TRBV13 and TRBJ2-7): AAGVIQSPRHLIKEKRETATLKCYPIPRHDTVYWYQQGPGQDPQFLISFYEKMQSDKGSIPDRFSAQQFSDYHSELNMSSLELGDSALYFCASSAGRWSSYEQYFGPGTRLTVT.

V gene TRBV6-5 combines with J gene TRBJ2-1; 9 nucleotides line up with TRBD2. The J segment lost 6 bases and the V segment lost 6 bases, leaving 9 bases of the junction unmatched. From germline, CDR1 is MNHEY and CDR2 SVGAGI. This CDR3 has 15 residues. This CDR3 is CASRRRGRAVNEQFF. CDR3 in DNA: TGTGCCAGCAGAAGACGCGGGAGGGCCGTCAATGAGCAGTTCTTC.

The rearrangement joins TRBV5-1 to TRBJ2-1; D is unclear. From germline, CDR1 is SGHRS and CDR2 YFSETQ. The CDR3 is 16 amino acids. V lost 7 bases to trimming and J lost 8 bases, with 25 bases between them. The CDR3 DNA reads as TGCGCCAGCTCCCTCTCGGCGCTGGGTGTTGGCGATGAGCAGTTCTTC. It translates to CASSLSALGVGDEQFF.

This rearrangement joins TRBV11-3 to TRBJ2-7; the D gene is possibly TRBD2 (6 bases). Looked up from germline, CDR1 is SGHNT and CDR2 is YENEEA. The germline V and J ends were trimmed by 6 bases and 5 bases, with 17 bases remaining between them. This CDR3 spans 14 amino acids. The CDR3 here is CASSPRLVVHEQYF. For the CDR3, the DNA is TGTGCCAGCAGTCCAAGACTAGTGGTCCACGAGCAGTACTTC.

V and J are TRBV5-1 and TRBJ2-7; D might be TRBD2 (5 bases). V was shortened by 2 bases and J by 6 bases, with 15 bases between the two germline ends. This CDR3 has 14 residues. The germline gives CDR1 SGHRS, CDR2 YFSETQ. CDR3 nucleotide sequence: TGCGCCAGCAGCTTCTACGGGGTCCTGCGCGAGCAGTACTTC. It yields the protein CASSFYGVLREQYF.

CDR3 loop: CASSVDYGALEQFF. The CDR3 bases are TGTGCCAGCAGCGTAGATTACGGCGCTTTGGAGCAGTTCTTC. The chain has TRBV9 and TRBJ2-1; D remains unclear. This CDR3 has 14 residues. Germline values: CDR1 SGDLS, CDR2 YYNGEE. V lost 0 bases to trimming and J lost 10 bases, with 14 bases between them.

The chain joins TRBV5-1 to TRBJ2-1; 12 bases fit TRBD2. Losses at the gene ends were 5 bases for V and 10 bases for J; bases not matched to a gene: 4. Germline CDR1 is SGHRS and CDR2 is YFSETQ. The CDR3 is 13 amino acids. CDR3 loop: CASRTSGGQEQFF. In nucleotides, the CDR3 is TGCGCCAGCAGGACTAGCGGGGGTCAAGAGCAGTTCTTC. The full variable domain, its missing parts supplied by reference TRBV5-1 and TRBJ2-1, is KAGVTQTPRYLIKTRGQQVTLSCSPISGHRSVSWYQQTPGQGLQFLFEYFSETQRNKGNFPGRFSGRQFSNSRSEMNVSTLELGDSALYLCASRTSGGQEQFFGPGTRLTVL.

The J gene is TRBJ1-2, the V gene TRBV19; TRBD1 aligns across 7 bases. The CDR3 is made up of 16 amino acids. Trimming removed 4 bases from V and 3 bases from J; junction bases left unmatched: 11. Germline lookup yields CDR1 LNHDA and CDR2 SQIVND (reference sequence). This CDR3 reads CASSRHQQGSDYGYTF. Here the CDR3 DNA reads TGTGCCAGTAGTAGGCACCAACAGGGGAGTGACTATGGCTACACCTTC.

The gene calls are TRBV5-1 and TRBJ1-1, with D possibly TRBD1 on 5 matching bases. Trimming shortened V by 4 bases and J by 1 base, and 20 bases separated the two germline ends. The germline gives CDR1 SGHRS, CDR2 YFSETQ. This CDR3 has 17 residues. The chain's CDR3 is CASSQSLGAGRNTEAFF. Here the CDR3 DNA reads TGCGCCAGCAGCCAATCCTTAGGAGCAGGGCGGAACACTGAAGCTTTCTTT.

The rearrangement links TRBV10-1 to TRBJ2-5, with 9 bases lining up with TRBD1. Germline V gene data show CDR1 as WNHNN and CDR2 as SYGVQD (reference sequence). The CDR3 is 15 residues long. V dropped 2 bases and J dropped 5; count of bases not matched to a gene: 6. Here the CDR3 reads CASSEPGQGQETQYF. CDR3 nucleotide sequence: TGCGCCAGCAGTGAGCCGGGACAGGGACAGGAGACCCAGTACTTC.

The chain recombines TRBV5-1 with TRBJ2-1; D is unclear. CDR1 SGHRS and CDR2 YFSETQ come from the germline V gene. Trimming pared 0 bases from V and 6 bases from J, leaving 7 bases between. CDR3 length: 13 residues. For the CDR3, the DNA is TGCGCCAGCAGCTTGGTTCTCACCAATGAGCAGTTCTTC. Translating gives CASSLVLTNEQFF.

This chain links TRBV7-6 with TRBJ1-6, with D possibly being TRBD1 (5 bases). The CDR3 runs to 15 residues. The V end lost 0 bases, the J end lost 6 bases, and 9 bases lay between the germline ends. Germline values: CDR1 SGHVS, CDR2 FNYEAQ. For the CDR3, the DNA is TGTGCCAGCAGCTTAGCCGGACAAGCTAATTCACCCCTCCACTTT. The encoded protein is CASSLAGQANSPLHF. Together with reference TRBV7-6 and TRBJ1-6, the CDR3 gives the full variable domain: GAGVSQSPRYKVTKRGQDVALRCDPISGHVSLYWYRQALGQGPEFLTYFNYEAQQDKSGLPNDRFSAERPEGSISTLTIQRTEQRDSAMYRCASSLAGQANSPLHFGNGTRLTVT.

The chain uses TRBV7-2 and TRBJ1-4; no clear D. The germline V and J ends were trimmed by 5 bases and 0 bases, with 16 bases remaining between them. Per germline, CDR1 SGHTA and CDR2 FQGNSA. CDR3 length equals 17 residues. The CDR3 sequence is CASSLRLGRTTNEKLFF. CDR3 DNA sequence: TGTGCCAGCAGCCTTCGTTTAGGACGGACAACTAATGAAAAACTGTTTTTT.

This chain connects TRBV29-1 to TRBJ2-2; 10 positions match TRBD1. The CDR3 is 14 amino acids. Germline CDR1 reads SQVTM; CDR2 reads ANQGSEA. J was trimmed by 8 bases and V by 7 bases; bases with no gene match: 10. The CDR3 loop is CSALGQGVRGELFF. CDR3 DNA: TGCAGCGCATTAGGACAGGGGGTTAGGGGGGAGCTGTTTTTT.

The chain carries TRBV12-3 or TRBV12-4 and TRBJ1-2, with D perhaps TRBD1 (5 bases). The CDR3 is 13 amino acids. V dropped 6 bases and J dropped 3 bases, with 11 bases sitting between them. CDR3 residues: CASSPGTHYGYTF. In nucleotides, the CDR3 is TGTGCCAGCAGCCCCGGGACTCACTATGGCTACACCTTC.

The genes are TRBV29-1 and TRBJ2-1; 8 bases are a match to TRBD2. The length of the CDR3 is 16 residues. Germline-derived CDR1 and CDR2 are SQVTM and ANQGSEA. Unmatched junction bases numbered 14, after V lost 6 bases and J lost 4 bases. This chain's CDR3 is CSVHLSGASMYNEQFF. DNA of the CDR3: TGCAGCGTCCACCTTAGCGGGGCTAGCATGTACAATGAGCAGTTCTTC.

This chain connects TRBV5-1 to TRBJ1-3; D perhaps matches TRBD1 (5 bases). The CDR3 contains 15 residues. Germline CDR1 and CDR2: SGHRS and YFSETQ. The V gene lost 2 bases and the J gene lost 2 bases, with 11 bases spanning the gap. CDR3 in amino acids: CASSLGERAGNTIYF. For the CDR3, the DNA is TGCGCCAGCAGCTTAGGGGAGAGAGCTGGAAACACCATATATTTT.

This clone has just a few counts. CDR3 in amino acids: CATRTGENYGYTF. Written as DNA, the CDR3 is TGTGCCACCCGGACAGGGGAGAACTATGGCTACACCTTC. The chain has TRBV19 and TRBJ1-2; 9 bases match TRBD1. V trimming: 10 bases; J trimming: 2 bases; junction bases outside the gene matches: 5. This CDR3 has 13 amino acids. Looked up from germline, CDR1 is LNHDA and CDR2 is SQIVND (reference sequence).

As DNA, the CDR3 is TGTGCCAGCAGCTTAGTTGGGACCACCTCCTACGAGCAGTACTTC. Residues: CASSLVGTTSYEQYF. The chain uses TRBV11-3 and TRBJ2-7, with D perhaps matching TRBD1 or TRBD2 (5 bases each). The CDR3 runs 15 residues. CDR1 and CDR2 (germline): SGHNT, YENEEA. Trimming removed 1 base from V and 0 bases from J, with 10 bases in between.

The genes are TRBV9 and TRBJ2-3, with 7 bases identical to TRBD2. CDR1 is SGDLS and CDR2 is YYNGEE in the germline V gene. The CDR3 runs 15 residues. The V segment lost 3 bases and the J segment 0 bases; nucleotides outside the gene matches: 4. Written as DNA, the CDR3 is TGTGCCAGCAGCGCCCGAGCGGGGAGCACAGATACGCAGTATTTT. Protein: CASSARAGSTDTQYF.

The V call is TRBV19, the J call TRBJ1-6; D remains unclear. CDR1 and CDR2 (germline): LNHDA, SQIVND (reference sequence). The CDR3 totals 16 residues. V was trimmed by 2 bases and J by 10 bases, leaving 18 bases between them. The chain's CDR3 is CASSITAASPRSPLHF. For the CDR3, the DNA is TGTGCCAGTAGTATAACGGCAGCAAGCCCTCGGTCACCCCTCCACTTT.

This chain links TRBV7-9 with TRBJ2-3, with D perhaps TRBD2 (5 bases). The CDR3 totals 15 residues. Deletions cut 6 bases from V and 1 base from J, with 14 bases between. Germline assignment: CDR1 SEHNR and CDR2 FQNEAQ (reference sequence). In DNA form, the CDR3 reads TGTGCCAGCAGGCGGACTTCAAGCCGCACAGATACGCAGTATTTT. Translating it yields CASRRTSSRTDTQYF.

This clone appeared a single time. V is TRBV12-3 or TRBV12-4 and J is TRBJ1-1; D is perhaps TRBD1 (5 bases). The V and J ends lost 7 bases and 6 bases respectively, with 9 bases between them. There are 11 residues in the CDR3. This CDR3 is CASTWGSEAFF. CDR3 in DNA: TGTGCCAGCACCTGGGGGTCTGAAGCTTTCTTT.